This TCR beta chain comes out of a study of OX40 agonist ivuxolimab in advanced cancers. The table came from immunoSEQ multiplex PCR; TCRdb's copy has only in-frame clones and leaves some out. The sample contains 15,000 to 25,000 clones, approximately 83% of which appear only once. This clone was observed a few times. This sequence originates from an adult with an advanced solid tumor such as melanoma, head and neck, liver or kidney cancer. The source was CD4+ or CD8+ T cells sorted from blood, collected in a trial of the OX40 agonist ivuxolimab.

CDR3 residues: CASSFRSGEQYF. CDR3 coding DNA: TGTGCCAGCAGTTTCCGCTCTGGCGAGCAGTACTTC. The chain has TRBV27 and TRBJ2-7; D unresolved. V shed 3 bases and J shed 6 bases, with 9 bases lying between them. CDR3 length equals 12 residues. Germline-derived CDR1 and CDR2 are MNHEY and SMNVEV (reference sequence).